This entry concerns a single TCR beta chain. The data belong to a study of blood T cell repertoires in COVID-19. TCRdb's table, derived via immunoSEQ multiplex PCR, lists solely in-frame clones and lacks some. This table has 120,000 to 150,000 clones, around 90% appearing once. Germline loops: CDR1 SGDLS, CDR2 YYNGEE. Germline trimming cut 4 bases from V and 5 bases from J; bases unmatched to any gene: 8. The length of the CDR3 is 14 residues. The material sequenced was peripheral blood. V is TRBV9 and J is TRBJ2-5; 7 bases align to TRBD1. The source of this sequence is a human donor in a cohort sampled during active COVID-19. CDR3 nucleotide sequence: TGTGCCAGCAGCAGAACGACAGGGTGGGAGACCCAGTACTTC. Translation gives CASSRTTGWETQYF.